This T cell receptor beta chain was sequenced for a study of Ad26.COV2.S vaccination and SARS-CoV-2 variants. Whole-study context: Dosing was one shot or two shots 56 days apart.

The CDR3 length is 15 residues. The J segment lost 5 bases and the V segment lost 4 bases, leaving 5 bases of the junction unmatched. Germline CDR1 and CDR2: LGHDT and YNNKEL (reference sequence). This clone was counted between two and nine times. The same CDR3 can be traced to other DNA sequences in this sample. Using immunoSEQ multiplex PCR, the repertoire was profiled, and TCRdb retains in-frame clones only, with some absent. Of 360,000 or so clones in the sample, roughly 91% were seen once. Noted treatment: roughly 19 received Ad26.COV2.S at low or high dose, single or two shots; about 5 received placebo; per-sample allocation not given. The samples were gathered on day 63 after the first injection of vaccine or placebo. Cohort 1b enrolled adults aged 18-55 years in Boston. The vaccine antigen was prefusion-stabilized Wuhan SARS-CoV-2 spike.

The sequence was collected from a person between 18 and 65 years old who received the Ad26.COV2.S COVID-19 vaccine or a placebo. This sample comprised peripheral blood, obtained in a trial of Ad26.COV2.S vaccine versus placebo. V and J are TRBV3-1 (or the pseudogene TRBV3-2) and TRBJ2-2, with 9 nucleotides matching TRBD1. The DNA of the CDR3 is TGTGCCAGCAGCCTACAGGGGGCCGGGACCGGGGAGCTGTTTTTT. Encoded protein: CASSLQGAGTGELFF.